The 28 T cell receptor beta chains listed next were all sequenced from one sample in a study of vaccination and CD4 T cells after COVID-19 (dated 2022 in TCRdb). The library came from PCR. Sequenced on an Illumina iSeq 100. DNA from cultured CD4+ T cells underwent TCR sequencing with the Oncomine TCR Beta short-read assay at the Johns Hopkins FTIC core. The public reads were run again by TCRdb, first through fastp at Q25 and then through MiXCR, and only productive beta chains were kept. Each CDR3 protein appears once, grouped with its most common genes and DNA. Counted in this sample were roughly 15,000 distinct CDR3 sequences; roughly 45% of them appeared once. Jointly, the top ten make up over 15% of the sample. These receptors have no identified antigens. According to the study, the label for this sample's treatment or condition signals: approximately 9-day PBMC culture with coronavirus spike peptide pools or control peptides (ViraFEST assay).

Source: CD4+ T cells from blood, cultured in vitro, taken before SARS-CoV-2 vaccination. These receptors all come from a human donor who received a COVID-19 vaccine.

This clonotype has only a few counts. The rearrangement uses TRBV6-1 and TRBJ1-2; no definite D call. This CDR3 spans 14 amino acids. CDR1 and CDR2 (germline): MNHNS, SASEGT. Trimming removed 5 bases from V and 2 bases from J, with 12 bases in between. The CDR3 loop is CASSQRQGNYGYTF. In DNA form, the CDR3 reads TGTGCCAGCAGTCAAAGACAAGGGAACTATGGCTACACCTTC.

This clonotype appeared a few times. This sequence joins TRBV30 and TRBJ1-2; TRBD1 matches at 7 bases. The V gene end was trimmed by 0 bases and the J gene end by 7 bases; junction bases not matched to a gene: 11. The CDR3 sequence is 15 residues long. Germline CDR1 is GTSNPN and CDR2 is SVGIG (reference sequence). CDR3 DNA sequence: TGTGCCTGGAGTGTGCAATCAGGGGGAAGGGGTGGCTACACCTTC. Its translation: CAWSVQSGGRGGYTF.

The V call is TRBV20-1, the J call TRBJ2-3; D not resolved. V lost 3 bases and J lost 2, with 12 bases in between. CDR1 is DFQATT, CDR2 SNEGSKA, per germline (reference sequence). There are 14 residues in the CDR3. Here the CDR3 reads CSASPLGYTDTQYF. The CDR3 DNA sequence: TGCAGTGCTAGTCCTCTGGGGTACACAGATACGCAGTATTTT.

This clonotype occurred a few times. The genes are TRBV19 and TRBJ1-2, with a tentative D call TRBD1 (5 bases). There are 15 residues in the CDR3. CDR1 is LNHDA and CDR2 is SQIVND in the germline V gene (reference sequence). Trimming removed 7 bases from V and 1 base from J, with 16 bases in between. CDR3 sequence: CASTTNQQVNYGYTF. In DNA form, the CDR3 reads TGTGCCAGTACCACGAATCAACAGGTTAACTATGGCTACACCTTC.

V gene TRBV11-3 combines with J gene TRBJ1-2; unclear D gene. CDR1 SGHNT and CDR2 YENEEA come from the germline V gene. The CDR3 contains 12 residues. The V and J ends lost 1 base and 8 bases respectively, with 8 bases between them. CDR3 protein: CASSLGVHGYTF. The CDR3 bases are TGTGCCAGCAGCTTAGGGGTGCACGGCTACACCTTC.

The chain has TRBV6-1 and TRBJ1-2; D possibly corresponds to TRBD1 (6 bases). CDR1 and CDR2 from the germline V gene are MNHNS and SASEGT. This CDR3 is built from 15 residues. V lost 3 bases to trimming and J lost 4 bases, with 15 bases between them. Written as DNA, the CDR3 is TGTGCCAGCAGTGAGAGACAGGTCCTCCTCTATGGCTACACCTTC. This gives the protein CASSERQVLLYGYTF.

V usage is TRBV2 and J usage is TRBJ2-3; no definite D call. Germline V CDR1 and CDR2: SNHLY, FYNNEI. The CDR3 has 15 residues. The V end was cut by 3 bases, the J end by 4 bases, with 14 bases between. The CDR3 is CASSDLSPDADTQYF. The CDR3 coding sequence is TGTGCCAGCAGTGATCTATCCCCAGACGCAGATACGCAGTATTTT. The variable domain in full, with the rest retrieved from reference TRBV2 and TRBJ2-3, is EPEVTQTPSHQVTQMGQEVILRCVPISNHLYFYWYRQILGQKVEFLVSFYNNEISEKSEIFDDQFSVERPDGSNFTLKIRSTKLEDSAMYFCASSDLSPDADTQYFGPGTRLTVL.

The rearrangement joins TRBV12-3 or TRBV12-4 to TRBJ1-5; D call uncertain. The CDR3 extends over 16 amino acids. V lost 3 bases, J lost 4 bases, and 16 bases lay in between. CDR3 in amino acids: CASSLEAIESNQPQHF. DNA for the CDR3: TGTGCCAGCAGTTTGGAAGCAATCGAAAGTAATCAGCCCCAGCATTTT.

This clonotype has a handful of counts. V usage is TRBV7-2 and J usage is TRBJ2-5, with D perhaps matching TRBD2 (7 bases). The CDR3 spans 13 residues. Germline loops: CDR1 SGHTA, CDR2 FQGNSA. Trimming left V 5 bases short and J 4 bases short, with 11 bases between. The CDR3 reads CASSVGGPETQYF. The DNA of the CDR3 is TGTGCCAGCAGCGTGGGGGGGCCAGAGACCCAGTACTTC.

CDR3 sequence: CASRPIPGQGAIGANVLTF. The DNA for the CDR3 is TGTGCCAGCAGACCTATACCGGGACAGGGGGCAATTGGGGCCAACGTCCTGACTTTC. The V call is TRBV6-7, the J call TRBJ2-6; 12 bases align to TRBD1. TRBV6-7 is recorded as an ORF, its role being uncertain. This CDR3 has 19 amino acids. V lost 6 bases to trimming and J lost 3 bases; unmatched junction nucleotides: 12.

V gene TRBV7-8 combines with J gene TRBJ1-1, with D possibly TRBD1 on 6 matching bases. Germline loops: CDR1 SGHVS, CDR2 FQNEAQ. CDR3 length: 14 residues. V lost 2 bases and J 1 base, leaving 8 bases between the germline ends. The CDR3 bases are TGTGCCAGCAGCTTACGGACAGCGAACACTGAAGCTTTCTTT. Translating it yields CASSLRTANTEAFF.

This chain's CDR3 is CASSRQGLETQYF. The CDR3 DNA reads as TGTGCCAGCAGCCGACAGGGATTAGAGACCCAGTACTTC. J is TRBJ2-5 and V is TRBV7-2, with 7 bases aligning to TRBD1. V lost 5 bases and J lost 4; bases outside the gene matches: 4. There are 13 residues in the CDR3. In germline, CDR1 is SGHTA, CDR2 FQGNSA. The variable domain in full, with the rest retrieved from reference TRBV7-2 and TRBJ2-5, is GAGVSQSPSNKVTEKGKDVELRCDPISGHTALYWYRQSLGQGLEFLIYFQGNSAPDKSGLPSDRFSAERTGGSVSTLTIQRTQQEDSAVYLCASSRQGLETQYFGPGTRLLVL.

This clonotype has more than one count but fewer than ten. The chain joins TRBV29-1 to TRBJ1-2; 8 bases map to TRBD1. Germline assignment: CDR1 SQVTM and CDR2 ANQGSEA. The ends lost 4 bases at V and 4 bases at J; junction bases unmatched: 8. The CDR3 sequence is 14 residues long. In nucleotides, the CDR3 is TGCAGCGTTGCTTCGGACAGGGTGCTCTATGGCTACACCTTC. Amino acid sequence: CSVASDRVLYGYTF.

This clonotype was recorded a few times. This chain links TRBV10-2 with TRBJ2-2, with 9 bases matching TRBD2. Germline V CDR1 and CDR2: WSHSY, SAAADI. J gave up 5 bases and V 6 bases, and 16 bases lay outside the gene matches. The CDR3 consists of 18 residues. CDR3 region: CASSQAASGAPLTGELFF. CDR3 DNA sequence: TGCGCCAGCAGCCAAGCTGCTAGCGGGGCGCCATTAACCGGGGAGCTGTTTTTT.

A few counts support this clonotype. The chain uses TRBV29-1 and TRBJ1-2; TRBD1 agrees at 8 bases. V lost 3 bases to trimming and J lost 7 bases; unmatched junction nucleotides: 4. CDR1 is SQVTM and CDR2 is ANQGSEA in the germline V gene. The CDR3 is 12 residues long. The CDR3 here is CSVDRTGSGYTF. DNA of the CDR3: TGCAGCGTTGATCGGACAGGGAGTGGCTACACCTTC.

In DNA, the CDR3 is TGCAGTGCTGGAACAGGGAACACTGAAGCTTTCTTT. Translating it yields CSAGTGNTEAFF. The gene calls are TRBV20-1 and TRBJ1-1; D might be TRBD1 (5 bases). Germline V gene data show CDR1 as DFQATT and CDR2 as SNEGSKA (reference sequence). The CDR3 sequence is 12 residues long. The V and J ends lost 5 bases and 1 base respectively, with 8 bases between them.

The V call is TRBV7-9, the J call TRBJ2-3; perhaps D is TRBD1 or TRBD2 (5 bases each). Germline V CDR1 and CDR2: SEHNR, FQNEAQ (reference sequence). This CDR3 is 14 amino acids long. Trimming cost V 3 bases and J 8 bases, with 15 bases left between them. The CDR3 sequence: CASSFGTVTGTQYF. The CDR3 DNA is TGTGCCAGCAGCTTTGGGACCGTCACGGGTACGCAGTATTTT.

V and J are TRBV5-4 and TRBJ1-5; D gene unclear. CDR3 length: 14 residues. Germline lookup yields CDR1 SGHNT and CDR2 YYREEE (reference sequence). The V and J ends lost 4 bases and 13 bases respectively, with 21 bases between them. CDR3 sequence (DNA): TGTGCCAGCAGCGATAACAACAAGGTGGGGAGACAGCATTTT. This encodes CASSDNNKVGRQHF. The complete variable domain, with remaining parts taken from reference TRBV5-4 and TRBJ1-5, reads ETGVTQSPTHLIKTRGQQVTLRCSSQSGHNTVSWYQQALGQGPQFIFQYYREEENGRGNFPPRFSGLQFPNYSSELNVNALELDDSALYLCASSDNNKVGRQHFGDGTRLSIL.

This clonotype was found a few times. The rearrangement joins TRBV6-1 to TRBJ2-5; D unclear. V was trimmed by 4 bases and J by 2 bases, leaving 2 bases between them. Germline V gene data show CDR1 as MNHNS and CDR2 as SASEGT. This CDR3 comprises 11 residues. CDR3 loop: CASSGQETQYF. The CDR3 DNA follows: TGTGCCAGCAGTGGTCAAGAGACCCAGTACTTC.

This chain connects TRBV12-3 or TRBV12-4 to TRBJ2-3, with 7 nucleotides matching TRBD1. V was clipped by 5 bases and J by 4 bases; unmatched bases: 6. The CDR3 covers 14 residues. CDR3 residues: CASSDRASSDTQYF. Here the CDR3 DNA reads TGTGCCAGCAGTGACAGGGCGTCGTCAGATACGCAGTATTTT.

Regarding this clonotype: This sequence may be a read error, since a much larger clone differs from it by one base. V is TRBV6-1 and J is TRBJ1-2; D call uncertain. The germline V gene has CDR1 MNHNS and CDR2 SASEGT. The CDR3 covers 13 residues. CDR3 region: CGSSERQDYGYTF. In DNA form, the CDR3 reads TGTGGCAGCAGTGAAAGGCAGGACTATGGCTACACCTTC.

The chain recombines TRBV30 with TRBJ1-6; 8 bases are shared with TRBD1. CDR1 is GTSNPN and CDR2 is SVGIG in the germline V gene (reference sequence). This CDR3 region has 19 residues. The junction had 16 bases not matched to a gene; V was cut back by 0 bases and J by 6 bases. This chain's CDR3 is CAWSVSDGQGVNGNSPLHF. The CDR3 DNA reads TGTGCCTGGAGTGTAAGTGATGGACAGGGTGTGAATGGTAATTCACCCCTCCACTTT.

The chain has TRBV2 and TRBJ1-6, with 7 bases fitting TRBD1. V was clipped by 8 bases and J by 7 bases; unmatched bases: 11. This CDR3 spans 15 amino acids. Germline V gene sequence: CDR1 SNHLY, CDR2 FYNNEI. In DNA, the CDR3 is TGTGCCAGCTGGACAGGAGTTCTTTGGAATTCACCCCTCCACTTT. Its translation is CASWTGVLWNSPLHF.

This clonotype was observed a few times. The chain uses TRBV21-1 and TRBJ2-2. TRBV21-1 is a pseudogene. The CDR3 runs 12 residues. The CDR3 region is CASRARTGELFF. DNA of the CDR3: TGTGCCAGCAGGGCACGTACCGGGGAGCTGTTTTTT.

V gene TRBV7-8 combines with J gene TRBJ2-1, with 10 nucleotides matching TRBD2. V lost 5 bases to trimming and J lost 8 bases; unmatched junction nucleotides: 6. Germline V lookup: CDR1 SGHVS, CDR2 FQNEAQ. CDR3 length: 14 amino acids. The CDR3 protein is CASSGSGGGYEQFF. The DNA of the CDR3 is TGTGCCAGCAGCGGCAGCGGGGGGGGGTATGAGCAGTTCTTC.

V and J are TRBV10-3 and TRBJ2-3; the D is unclear. This CDR3 region has 13 residues. The ends were cut back, 4 bases at V and 2 bases at J, with 7 bases in the middle. CDR1 is ENHRY, CDR2 SYGVKD, per germline. CDR3 in DNA: TGTGCCATCAGTGGACCCAACACAGATACGCAGTATTTT. It translates to CAISGPNTDTQYF.

The chain links TRBV12-3 or TRBV12-4 to TRBJ2-7; D may be TRBD2 (6 bases). V was clipped by 8 bases and J by 4 bases, with 9 bases between them. The CDR3 extends over 11 amino acids. CDR3 sequence reads: CASGGGYEQYF. The DNA for the CDR3 is TGTGCCAGCGGGGGAGGTTACGAGCAGTACTTC.

CDR3 in DNA: TGCGCCAGCAGCTTCGTCGGCAATCAGCCCCAGCATTTT. It codes for CASSFVGNQPQHF. This chain uses TRBV5-1 with TRBJ1-5, with D hard to call. CDR3 length: 13 amino acids. Trimming took off 2 bases at V and 2 bases at J, with 5 bases between the two ends. The germline CDR1 and CDR2 sequences are SGHRS and YFSETQ. Drawing the rest from reference TRBV5-1 and TRBJ1-5, the complete variable domain is KAGVTQTPRYLIKTRGQQVTLSCSPISGHRSVSWYQQTPGQGLQFLFEYFSETQRNKGNFPGRFSGRQFSNSRSEMNVSTLELGDSALYLCASSFVGNQPQHFGDGTRLSIL.